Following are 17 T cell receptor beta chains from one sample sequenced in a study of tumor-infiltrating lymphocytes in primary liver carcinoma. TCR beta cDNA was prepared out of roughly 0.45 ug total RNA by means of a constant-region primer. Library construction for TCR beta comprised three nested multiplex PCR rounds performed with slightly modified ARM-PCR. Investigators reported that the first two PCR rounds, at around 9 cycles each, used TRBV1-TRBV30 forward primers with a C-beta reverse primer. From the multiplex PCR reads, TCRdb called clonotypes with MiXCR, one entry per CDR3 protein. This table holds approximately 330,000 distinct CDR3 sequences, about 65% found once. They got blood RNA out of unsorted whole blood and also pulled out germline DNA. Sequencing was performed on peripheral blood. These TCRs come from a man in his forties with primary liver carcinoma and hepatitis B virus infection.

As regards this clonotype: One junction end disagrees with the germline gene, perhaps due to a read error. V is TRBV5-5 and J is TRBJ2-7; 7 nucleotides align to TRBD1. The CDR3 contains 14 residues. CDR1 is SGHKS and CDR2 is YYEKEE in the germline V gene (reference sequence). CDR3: CASSWTGVSYGQYF. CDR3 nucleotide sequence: TGTGCCAGCAGCTGGACAGGAGTGTCCTACGGGCAGTACTTC.

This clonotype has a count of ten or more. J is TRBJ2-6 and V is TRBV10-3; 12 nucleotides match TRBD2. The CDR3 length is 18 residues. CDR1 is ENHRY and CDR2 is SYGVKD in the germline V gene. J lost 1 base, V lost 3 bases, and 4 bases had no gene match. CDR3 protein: CAISDPLAGGSGANVLTF. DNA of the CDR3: TGTGCCATCAGTGATCCACTAGCGGGAGGATCTGGGGCCAACGTCCTGACTTTC.

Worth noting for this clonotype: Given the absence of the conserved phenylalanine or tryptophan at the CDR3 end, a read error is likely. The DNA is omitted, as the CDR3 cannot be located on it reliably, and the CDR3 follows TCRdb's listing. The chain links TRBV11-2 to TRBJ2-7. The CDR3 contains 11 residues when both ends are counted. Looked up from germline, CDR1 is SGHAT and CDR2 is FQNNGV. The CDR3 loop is CASSSSYQQCL.

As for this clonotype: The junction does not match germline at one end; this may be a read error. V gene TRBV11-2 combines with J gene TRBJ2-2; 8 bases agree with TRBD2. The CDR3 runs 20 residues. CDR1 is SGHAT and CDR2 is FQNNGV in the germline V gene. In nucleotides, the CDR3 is TGTGCCAGCAGCAATTACCCGGGACTAGTGGGAGGGGCCCCCACCGGGGAGCTGCTTTTT. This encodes CASSNYPGLVGGAPTGELLF. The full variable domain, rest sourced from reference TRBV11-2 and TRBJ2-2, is EAGVAQSPRYKIIEKRQSVAFWCNPISGHATLYWYQQILGQGPKLLIQFQNNGVVDDSQLPKDRFSAERLKGVDSTLKIQPAKLEDSAVYLCASSNYPGLVGGAPTGELLFGEGSRLTVL.

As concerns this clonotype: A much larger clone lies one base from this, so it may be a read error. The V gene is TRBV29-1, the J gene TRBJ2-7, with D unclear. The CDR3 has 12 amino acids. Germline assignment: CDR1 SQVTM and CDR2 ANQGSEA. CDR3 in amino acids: CRVVTDSYEQYF. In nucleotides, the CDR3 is TGCAGAGTTGTCACTGACTCCTACGAGCAGTACTTC.

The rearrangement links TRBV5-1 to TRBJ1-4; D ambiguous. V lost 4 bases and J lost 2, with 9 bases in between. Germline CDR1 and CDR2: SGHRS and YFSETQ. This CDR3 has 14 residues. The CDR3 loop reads CASSPISTNEKLFF. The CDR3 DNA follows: TGCGCCAGCAGCCCGATTAGCACTAATGAAAAACTGTTTTTT. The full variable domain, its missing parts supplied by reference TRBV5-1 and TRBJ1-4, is KAGVTQTPRYLIKTRGQQVTLSCSPISGHRSVSWYQQTPGQGLQFLFEYFSETQRNKGNFPGRFSGRQFSNSRSEMNVSTLELGDSALYLCASSPISTNEKLFFGSGTQLSVL.

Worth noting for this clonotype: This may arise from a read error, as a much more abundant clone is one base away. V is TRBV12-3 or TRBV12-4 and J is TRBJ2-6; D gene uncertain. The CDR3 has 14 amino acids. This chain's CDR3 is CASTANRLHNILTF. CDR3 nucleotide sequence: TGTGCCAGCACCGCCAACAGACTCCACAACATCCTGACTTTC.

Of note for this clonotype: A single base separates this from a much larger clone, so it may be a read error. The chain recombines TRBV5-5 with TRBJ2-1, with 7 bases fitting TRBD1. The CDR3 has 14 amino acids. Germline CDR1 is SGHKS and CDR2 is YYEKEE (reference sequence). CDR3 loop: CANSLTGLEDEQFF. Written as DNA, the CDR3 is TGTGCCAACAGCTTGACAGGGCTCGAGGATGAGCAGTTCTTC.

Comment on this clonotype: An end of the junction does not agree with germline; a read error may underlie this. The CDR3 here is CASSRRLDTRYNEQFF. For the CDR3, the DNA is TGCGCCAGCAGCCGCCGACTAGATACGCGATACAATGAGCAGTTCTTC. The chain recombines TRBV11-1 with TRBJ2-1; D may be TRBD2 (6 bases). The CDR3 runs to 16 residues. Per the germline V gene, CDR1 is SGHAT and CDR2 is FQDESV (reference sequence).

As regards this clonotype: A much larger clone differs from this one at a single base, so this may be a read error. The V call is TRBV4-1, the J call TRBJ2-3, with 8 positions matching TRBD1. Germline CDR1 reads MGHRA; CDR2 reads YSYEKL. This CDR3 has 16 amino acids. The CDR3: CASSFATGESTDAQYF. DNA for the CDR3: TGCGCCAGCAGCTTTGCGACAGGGGAATCCACAGATGCGCAGTATTTT.

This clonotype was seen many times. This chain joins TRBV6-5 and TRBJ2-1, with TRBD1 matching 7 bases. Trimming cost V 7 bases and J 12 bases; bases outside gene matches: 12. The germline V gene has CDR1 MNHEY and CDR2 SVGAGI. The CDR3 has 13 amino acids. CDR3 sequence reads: CASTSYRGNRQFF. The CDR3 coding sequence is TGTGCCAGCACGTCTTACAGGGGTAATCGGCAGTTCTTC.

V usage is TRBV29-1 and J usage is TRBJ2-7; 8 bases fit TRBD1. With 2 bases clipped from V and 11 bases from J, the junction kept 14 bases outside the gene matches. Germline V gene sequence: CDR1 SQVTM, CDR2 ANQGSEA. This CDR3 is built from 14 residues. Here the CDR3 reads CSVESRGRDYEEYF. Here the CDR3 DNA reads TGCAGCGTTGAAAGCAGGGGGCGAGATTATGAGGAGTACTTC.

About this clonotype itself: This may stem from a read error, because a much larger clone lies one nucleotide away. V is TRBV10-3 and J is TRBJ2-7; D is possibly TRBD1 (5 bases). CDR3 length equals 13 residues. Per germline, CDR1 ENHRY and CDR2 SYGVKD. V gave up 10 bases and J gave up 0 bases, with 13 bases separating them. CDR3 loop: CATTVDSSYEQYF. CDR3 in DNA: TGTGCCACCACGGTCGACAGCTCCTACGAGCAGTACTTC.

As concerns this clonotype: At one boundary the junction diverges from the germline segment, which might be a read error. CDR3 loop: CAISYPELNDEALF. CDR3 nucleotide sequence: TGTGCCATCAGTTACCCAGAGCTGAACGATGAAGCTCTCTTT. The V and J genes are TRBV6-2 or TRBV6-3 and TRBJ1-1; D not certain. CDR1 is MNHEY, CDR2 SVGEGT, per germline. CDR3 length equals 14 residues.

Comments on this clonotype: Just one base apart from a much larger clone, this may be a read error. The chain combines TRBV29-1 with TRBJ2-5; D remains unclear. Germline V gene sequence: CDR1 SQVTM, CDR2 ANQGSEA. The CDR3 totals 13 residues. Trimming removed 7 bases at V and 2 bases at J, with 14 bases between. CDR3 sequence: CSADLLSQETQYF. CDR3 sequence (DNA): TGCAGCGCAGACCTGCTGAGTCAAGAGACCCAGTACTTC.

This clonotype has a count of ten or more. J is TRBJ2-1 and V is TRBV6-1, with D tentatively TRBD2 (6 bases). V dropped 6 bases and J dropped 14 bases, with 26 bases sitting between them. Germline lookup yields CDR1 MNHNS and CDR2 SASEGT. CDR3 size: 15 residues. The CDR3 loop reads CASRPGTGARFSEFF. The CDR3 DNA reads TGTGCCAGCAGGCCCGGGACTGGGGCTAGGTTTAGTGAGTTCTTC.

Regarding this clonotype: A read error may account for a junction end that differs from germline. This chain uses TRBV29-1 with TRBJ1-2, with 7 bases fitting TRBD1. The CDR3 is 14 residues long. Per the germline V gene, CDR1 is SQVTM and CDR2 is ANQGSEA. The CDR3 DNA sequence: TGCAGCGTTTGTGGGGCAGGGGGAAACTATGGCTACACTTTC. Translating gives CSVCGAGGNYGYTF.